A selection of T cell receptor beta chains follows, all from one sample in a study of shared clonotypes between healthy human individuals. Clones were read by immunoSEQ multiplex PCR, and TCRdb kept only the in-frame ones, dropping some. The sample records about 2 million clones, about 94% being singletons. The sample was naive CD8+ T cells sorted from blood. Receptors originate from a man aged 18 to 29 in good health. The CDR3 runs from the conserved cysteine through the conserved F or W. A D gene is named only where the DNA matches it firmly.

v_gene: TRBV4-1
d_gene: .
j_gene: TRBJ2-5
CDR3nt: TGCGCCAGCAGCCAAGATCCTGGGGGCTTGGAGACCCAGTACTTC
CDR3aa: CASSQDPGGLETQYF

v_gene: TRBV5-1
d_gene: TRBD1
j_gene: TRBJ2-7
CDR3nt: TGCGCCAGCAGCTTGGACCCGACTCGGCGGTCTTGGGACAGGGCCTACGAGCAGTACTTC
CDR3aa: CASSLDPTRRSWDRAYEQYF

v_gene: TRBV28
d_gene: TRBD1
j_gene: TRBJ2-1
CDR3nt: TGTGCCACCCAGGGACAGACTTCCTACAATGAGCAGTTCTTC
CDR3aa: CATQGQTSYNEQFF

v_gene: TRBV7-9
d_gene: .
j_gene: TRBJ2-7
CDR3nt: TGTGCCAGCAGCTCGGGAGTAGTCGACGACGAGCAGTACTTC
CDR3aa: CASSSGVVDDEQYF

v_gene: TRBV19
d_gene: TRBD2
j_gene: TRBJ2-1
CDR3nt: TGTGCCAGTAGTATAGATCATTTTGGGACTAGCGAGGAAGCTAATGAGCAGTTCTTC
CDR3aa: CASSIDHFGTSEEANEQFF

v_gene: TRBV11-2
d_gene: .
j_gene: TRBJ1-4
CDR3nt: TGTGCCAGCAGCTTGAGCGGGGAACTGTTTTTT
CDR3aa: CASSLSGELFF

v_gene: TRBV15
d_gene: TRBD1
j_gene: TRBJ2-7
CDR3nt: TGTGCCACCAGCATAAACCGGGACAGATCCTACGAGCAGTACTTC
CDR3aa: CATSINRDRSYEQYF

v_gene: TRBV27
d_gene: .
j_gene: TRBJ1-5
CDR3nt: TGTGCCAGCAGTTTATCAGGGGCGGCCTACAATCAGCCCCAGCATTTT
CDR3aa: CASSLSGAAYNQPQHF

v_gene: TRBV10-2
d_gene: TRBD2
j_gene: TRBJ2-7
CDR3nt: TGCGCCAGCAGTGAGTCGCTAGCGGGAGGGGACGAGCAGTACTTC
CDR3aa: CASSESLAGGDEQYF

v_gene: TRBV9
d_gene: .
j_gene: TRBJ1-2
CDR3nt: TGTGCCAGCAGCCCGCGGACAAACGACTATGGCTACACCTTC
CDR3aa: CASSPRTNDYGYTF

v_gene: TRBV10-1
d_gene: .
j_gene: TRBJ1-4
CDR3nt: TGCGCCAGCAGTGAATGGGGGGATAGGACTAATGAAAAACTGTTTTTT
CDR3aa: CASSEWGDRTNEKLFF

v_gene: TRBV11-2
d_gene: TRBD1
j_gene: TRBJ1-2
CDR3nt: TGTGCCAGCAGCGCGGGACAGTCTCCCTATGGCTACACCTTC
CDR3aa: CASSAGQSPYGYTF

v_gene: TRBV6-5
d_gene: .
j_gene: TRBJ1-2
CDR3nt: TGTGCCAGCAGTTGGGGAGAAGCTGAGTGGAATGGCTACACCTTC
CDR3aa: CASSWGEAEWNGYTF

v_gene: TRBV7-2
d_gene: .
j_gene: TRBJ2-1
CDR3nt: TGTGCCAGCAGTCCCTTGGGGGAGCTTGAGCAGTTCTTC
CDR3aa: CASSPLGELEQFF

v_gene: TRBV2
d_gene: TRBD1
j_gene: TRBJ2-7
CDR3nt: TGTGCCAGCAGTGAATTGGCAGGGGGAAGCGAGCAGTACTTC
CDR3aa: CASSELAGGSEQYF

v_gene: TRBV9
d_gene: TRBD1
j_gene: TRBJ2-7
CDR3nt: TGTGCCAGGGGCGGGACAGGGGGCGACGAGCAGTACTTC
CDR3aa: CARGGTGGDEQYF

v_gene: TRBV4-1
d_gene: .
j_gene: TRBJ2-1
CDR3nt: TGCGCCAGCAGCCAGGGTCTCGGGACTCCTAGGGAGATCTTC
CDR3aa: CASSQGLGTPREIF